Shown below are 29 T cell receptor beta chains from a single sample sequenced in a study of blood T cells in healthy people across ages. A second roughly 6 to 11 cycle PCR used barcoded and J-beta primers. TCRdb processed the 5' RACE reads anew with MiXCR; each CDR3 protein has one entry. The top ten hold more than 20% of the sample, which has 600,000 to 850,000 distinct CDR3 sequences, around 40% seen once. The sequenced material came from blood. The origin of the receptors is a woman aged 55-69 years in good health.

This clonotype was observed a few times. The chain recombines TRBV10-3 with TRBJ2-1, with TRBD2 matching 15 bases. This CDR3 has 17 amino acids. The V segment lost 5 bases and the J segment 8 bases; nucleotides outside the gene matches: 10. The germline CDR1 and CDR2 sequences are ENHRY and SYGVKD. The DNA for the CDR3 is TGTGCCATCAGTCCCGGACTAGCGGGGGGGTTACAGGATGAGCAGTTCTTC. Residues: CAISPGLAGGLQDEQFF.

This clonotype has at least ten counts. The CDR3 bases are TGTGCCAGCACCAAACGGGTAGCGGGAGGCGAGACCCAGTACTTC. This codes for CASTKRVAGGETQYF. The V and J genes are TRBV12-3 or TRBV12-4 and TRBJ2-5, with 10 bases identical to TRBD2. With V trimmed by 7 bases and J by 5 bases, 10 bases remained unmatched. The CDR3 loop spans 15 amino acids.

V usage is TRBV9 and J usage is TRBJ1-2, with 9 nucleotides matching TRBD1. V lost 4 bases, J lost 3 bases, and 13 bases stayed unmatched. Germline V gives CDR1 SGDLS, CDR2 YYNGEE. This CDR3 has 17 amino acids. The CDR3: CASSTNPTGGGDYGYTF. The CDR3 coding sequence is TGTGCCAGCAGCACGAACCCCACAGGGGGCGGAGACTATGGCTACACCTTC.

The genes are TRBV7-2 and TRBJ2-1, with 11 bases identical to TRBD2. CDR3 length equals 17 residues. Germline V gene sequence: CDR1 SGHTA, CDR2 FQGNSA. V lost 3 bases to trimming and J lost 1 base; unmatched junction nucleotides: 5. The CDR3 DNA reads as TGTGCCAGCAGCTTCCTACGGACTAGCGGGTCCTACAATGAGCAGTTCTTC. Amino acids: CASSFLRTSGSYNEQFF.

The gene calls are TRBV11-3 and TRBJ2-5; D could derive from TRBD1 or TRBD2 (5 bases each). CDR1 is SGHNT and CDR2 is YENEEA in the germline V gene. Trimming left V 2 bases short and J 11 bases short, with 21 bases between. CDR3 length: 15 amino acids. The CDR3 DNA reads TGTGCCAGCAGCTTAAGGGCAGGGACCCACAATGAGCAGTACTTC. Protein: CASSLRAGTHNEQYF.

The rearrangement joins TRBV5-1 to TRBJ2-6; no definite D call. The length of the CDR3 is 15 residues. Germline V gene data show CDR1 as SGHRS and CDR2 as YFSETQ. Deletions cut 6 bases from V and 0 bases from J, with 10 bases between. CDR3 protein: CASTSTGSGANVLTF. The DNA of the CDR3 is TGCGCCAGCACCTCGACGGGCTCTGGGGCCAACGTCCTGACTTTC.

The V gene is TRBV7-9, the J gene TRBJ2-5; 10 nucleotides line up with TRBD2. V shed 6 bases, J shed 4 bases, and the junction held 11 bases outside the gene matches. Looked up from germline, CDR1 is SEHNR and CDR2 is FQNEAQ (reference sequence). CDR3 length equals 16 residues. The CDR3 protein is CASRLSLAGAGETQYF. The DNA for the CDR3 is TGTGCCAGCAGGCTCAGCCTAGCGGGAGCGGGAGAGACCCAGTACTTC.

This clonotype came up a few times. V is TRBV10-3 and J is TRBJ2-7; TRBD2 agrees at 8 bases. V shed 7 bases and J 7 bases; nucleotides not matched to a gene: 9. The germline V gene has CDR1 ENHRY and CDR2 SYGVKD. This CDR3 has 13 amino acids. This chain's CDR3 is CAIKRREEDEQYF. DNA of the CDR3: TGTGCCATCAAGAGGCGGGAGGAAGATGAGCAGTACTTC.

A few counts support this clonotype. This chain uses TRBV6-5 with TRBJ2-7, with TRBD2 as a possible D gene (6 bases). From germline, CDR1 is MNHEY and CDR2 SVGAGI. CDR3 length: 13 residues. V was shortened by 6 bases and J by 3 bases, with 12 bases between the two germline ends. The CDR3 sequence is CASRLLANYEQYF. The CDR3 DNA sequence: TGTGCCAGCAGGCTACTAGCCAACTACGAGCAGTACTTC.

DNA for the CDR3: TGCGCCAGCAGCCACGTAACACGGAGGGGTGGCAAAAACATTCAGTACTTC. Protein sequence: CASSHVTRRGGKNIQYF. The V call is TRBV4-1, the J call TRBJ2-4, with D tentatively TRBD2 (6 bases). Germline V gene data show CDR1 as MGHRA and CDR2 as YSYEKL. V dropped 3 bases and J dropped 3 bases, with 18 bases sitting between them. The CDR3 contains 17 residues.

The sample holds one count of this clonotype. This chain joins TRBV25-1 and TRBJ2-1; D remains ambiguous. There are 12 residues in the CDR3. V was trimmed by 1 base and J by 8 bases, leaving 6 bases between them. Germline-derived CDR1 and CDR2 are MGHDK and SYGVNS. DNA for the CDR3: TGTGCCAGCAGTGAATTGAGGTATGAGCAGTTCTTC. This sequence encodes CASSELRYEQFF.

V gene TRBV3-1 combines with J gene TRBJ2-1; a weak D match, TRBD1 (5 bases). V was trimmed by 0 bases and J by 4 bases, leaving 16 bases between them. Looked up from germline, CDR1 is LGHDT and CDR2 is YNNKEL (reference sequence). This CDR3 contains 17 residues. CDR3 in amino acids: CASSQEGARVPYNEQFF. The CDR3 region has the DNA TGTGCCAGCAGCCAAGAGGGCGCCAGGGTCCCTTACAATGAGCAGTTCTTC.

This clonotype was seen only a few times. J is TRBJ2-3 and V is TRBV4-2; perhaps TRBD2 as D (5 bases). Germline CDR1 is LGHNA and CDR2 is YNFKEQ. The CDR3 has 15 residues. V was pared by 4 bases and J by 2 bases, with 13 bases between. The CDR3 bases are TGTGCCAGCAGCCGGACTCTAAGCCACACAGATACGCAGTATTTT. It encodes CASSRTLSHTDTQYF.

The CDR3 nucleotides are TGTGCCAGCTCACCACCGACAGCCACCACAACCTACGAGCAGTACTTC. Amino acid sequence: CASSPPTATTTYEQYF. V gene TRBV18 combines with J gene TRBJ2-7; tentative D call: TRBD1 (5 bases). Germline CDR1 is KGHSH and CDR2 is LQKENI. The germline V and J ends were trimmed by 0 bases and 2 bases, with 14 bases remaining between them. This CDR3 has 16 amino acids.

The CDR3 sequence: CASSLARERNEKLFF. The CDR3 DNA is TGTGCCAGCAGCTTAGCCAGGGAGAGAAATGAAAAACTGTTTTTT. The rearrangement links TRBV7-2 to TRBJ1-4; tentatively, D is TRBD1 (5 bases). The ends were cut back, 0 bases at V and 5 bases at J, with 10 bases in the middle. Germline values: CDR1 SGHTA, CDR2 FQGNSA. CDR3 length equals 15 residues. Looking up the rest from reference TRBV7-2 and TRBJ1-4 gives the full variable domain: GAGVSQSPSNKVTEKGKDVELRCDPISGHTALYWYRQSLGQGLEFLIYFQGNSAPDKSGLPSDRFSAERTGGSVSTLTIQRTQQEDSAVYLCASSLARERNEKLFFGSGTQLSVL.

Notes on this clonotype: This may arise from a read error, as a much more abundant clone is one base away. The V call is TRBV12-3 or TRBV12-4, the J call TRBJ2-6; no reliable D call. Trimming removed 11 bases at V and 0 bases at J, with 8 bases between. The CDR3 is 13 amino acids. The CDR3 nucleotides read TGTGCCGGCTACCGCTCTGGGGCCAACGTCCTGACTTTC. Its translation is CAGYRSGANVLTF.

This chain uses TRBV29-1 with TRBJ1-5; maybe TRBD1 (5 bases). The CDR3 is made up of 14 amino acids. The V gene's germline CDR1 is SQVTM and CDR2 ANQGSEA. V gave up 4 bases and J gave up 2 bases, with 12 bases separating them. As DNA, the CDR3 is TGCAGCGTTGCTCAGGGTGCGGGCAATCAGCCCCAGCATTTT. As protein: CSVAQGAGNQPQHF.

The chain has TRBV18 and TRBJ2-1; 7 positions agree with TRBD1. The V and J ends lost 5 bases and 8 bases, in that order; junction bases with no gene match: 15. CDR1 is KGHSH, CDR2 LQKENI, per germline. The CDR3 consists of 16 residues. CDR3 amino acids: CASSSQRDSGSHEQFF. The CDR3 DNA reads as TGTGCCAGCTCATCACAACGGGACAGTGGGTCTCATGAGCAGTTCTTC.

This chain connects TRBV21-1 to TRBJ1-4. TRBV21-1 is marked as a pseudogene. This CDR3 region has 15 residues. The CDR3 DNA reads TGTGCCAGCAGCAAGATGACCGCAACTAATGAAAAACTGTTTTTT. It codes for CASSKMTATNEKLFF.

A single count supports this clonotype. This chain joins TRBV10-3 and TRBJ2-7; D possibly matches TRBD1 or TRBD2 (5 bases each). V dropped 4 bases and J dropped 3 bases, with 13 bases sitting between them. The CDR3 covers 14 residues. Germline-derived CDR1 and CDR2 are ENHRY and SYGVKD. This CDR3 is CAISVGRERYEQYF. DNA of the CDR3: TGTGCCATCAGTGTGGGCAGGGAGCGCTACGAGCAGTACTTC.

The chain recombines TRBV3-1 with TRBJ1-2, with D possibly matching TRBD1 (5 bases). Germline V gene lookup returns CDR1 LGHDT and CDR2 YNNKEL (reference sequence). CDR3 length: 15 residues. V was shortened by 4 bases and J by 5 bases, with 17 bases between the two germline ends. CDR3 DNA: TGTGCCAGCAGCCGTGGGACCGAGAGTGGTTATGGCTACACCTTC. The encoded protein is CASSRGTESGYGYTF.

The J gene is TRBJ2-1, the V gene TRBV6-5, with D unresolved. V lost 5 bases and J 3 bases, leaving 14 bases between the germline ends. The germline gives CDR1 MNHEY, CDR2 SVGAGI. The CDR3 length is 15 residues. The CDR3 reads CASSDLAGNYNEQFF. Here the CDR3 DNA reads TGTGCCAGCAGTGACTTGGCCGGCAACTACAATGAGCAGTTCTTC.

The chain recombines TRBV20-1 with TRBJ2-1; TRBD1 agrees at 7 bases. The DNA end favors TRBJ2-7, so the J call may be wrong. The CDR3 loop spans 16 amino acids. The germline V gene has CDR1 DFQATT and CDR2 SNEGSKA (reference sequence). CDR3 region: CSVLGLPTGTYNEQYF. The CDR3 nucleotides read TGCAGTGTTTTGGGCCTGCCGACAGGGACCTACAATGAGCAGTACTTC.

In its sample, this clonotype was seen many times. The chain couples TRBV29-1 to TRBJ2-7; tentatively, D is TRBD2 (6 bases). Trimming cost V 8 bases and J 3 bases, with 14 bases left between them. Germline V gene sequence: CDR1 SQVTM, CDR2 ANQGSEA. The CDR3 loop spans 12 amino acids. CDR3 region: CSTRDSLYEQYF. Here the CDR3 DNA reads TGCAGCACCCGGGACTCCCTCTACGAGCAGTACTTC.

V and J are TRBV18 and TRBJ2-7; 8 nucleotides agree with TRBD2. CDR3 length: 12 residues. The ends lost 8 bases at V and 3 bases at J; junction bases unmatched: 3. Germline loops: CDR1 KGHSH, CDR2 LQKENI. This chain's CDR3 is CASERGGYEQYF. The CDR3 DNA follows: TGTGCCAGCGAACGGGGGGGCTACGAGCAGTACTTC.

CDR3 protein: CASSLADRGYQPQHF. CDR3 sequence (DNA): TGTGCCAGCAGCTTAGCCGACAGGGGTTATCAGCCCCAGCATTTT. The chain combines TRBV7-9 with TRBJ1-5; TRBD1 matches at 8 bases. J gave up 5 bases and V 0 bases, and 3 bases lay outside the gene matches. CDR3 length equals 15 residues. In germline, CDR1 is SEHNR, CDR2 FQNEAQ (reference sequence).

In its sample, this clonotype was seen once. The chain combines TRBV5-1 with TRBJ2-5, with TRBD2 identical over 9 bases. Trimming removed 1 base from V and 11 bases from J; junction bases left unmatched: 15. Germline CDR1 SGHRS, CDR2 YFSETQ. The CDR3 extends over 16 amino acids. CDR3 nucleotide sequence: TGCGCCAGCAGCTTGCCCCGCGGGGGGGCCGGTAATGAGCAGTACTTC. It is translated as CASSLPRGGAGNEQYF.

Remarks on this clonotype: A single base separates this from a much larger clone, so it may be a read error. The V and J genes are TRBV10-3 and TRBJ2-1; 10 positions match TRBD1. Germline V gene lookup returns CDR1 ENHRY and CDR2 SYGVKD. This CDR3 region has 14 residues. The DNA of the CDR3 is TGTGGCATCAGCCCGGGACAGGGGAACAATGAGCAGTTCTTC. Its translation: CGISPGQGNNEQFF.

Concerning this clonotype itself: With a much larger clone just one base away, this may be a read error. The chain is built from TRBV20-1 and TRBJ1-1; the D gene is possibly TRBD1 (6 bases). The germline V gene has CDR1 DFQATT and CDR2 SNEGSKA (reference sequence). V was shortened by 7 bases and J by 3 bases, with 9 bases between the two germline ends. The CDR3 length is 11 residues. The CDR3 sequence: CSDSGDTEAFF. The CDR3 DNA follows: TGCAGTGATTCAGGGGACACTGAAGCTTTCTTT.